The TCR beta chain under discussion was sequenced for a study of blood T cell repertoires in COVID-19. Study-level information: The samples span acute and convalescent COVID-19 from the United States, Italy and Spain. From T cells, B-cell-depleted T cells, or PBMCs came the material, which was cDNA or gDNA.

With 8 bases removed from V and 7 bases from J, the gap between germline ends came to 15 bases. Germline assignment: CDR1 MDHEN and CDR2 SYDVKM. CDR3 length equals 13 residues. In the original processing: Estimated nucleated cell counts came from reference gene primer amplification. Here immunoSEQ multiplex PCR was the method, and the copy in TCRdb shows in-frame clones only, minus some. The DNA gave D and trimming, while V, J and clone size come from that table. The sample carries roughly 42,000 clones, about 85% recorded once. This TCR derives from a woman between 70 and 85 years old in a cohort sampled during active COVID-19. Sequencing was carried out using peripheral blood. The V call is TRBV28, the J call TRBJ2-4; tentative D call: TRBD1 (6 bases). The CDR3 DNA is TGTGCCAGCTCAAACCCCACAGGGAACATTCAGTACTTC. It encodes CASSNPTGNIQYF. Looking up the rest from reference TRBV28 and TRBJ2-4 gives the full variable domain: DVKVTQSSRYLVKRTGEKVFLECVQDMDHENMFWYRQDPGLGLRLIYFSYDVKMKEKGDIPEGYSVSREKKERFSLILESASTNQTSMYLCASSNPTGNIQYFGAGTRLSVL.